This passage covers 2 T cell receptor beta chains from one sample sequenced in a study of cytomegalovirus exposure and HLA in healthy donors. Primers for the PCR totalled 60 Vbeta and 13 Jbeta. TCRdb keeps only in-frame clones here, not all; method: immunoSEQ multiplex PCR. Counted here are over 110,000 clones, about 76% occurring once; the ten biggest clones make up 3.1%. Sequenced input: PBMCs. The source of these receptors is a female donor in good health and CMV-seronegative.

CDR3 coding DNA: TGTGCCAGCAGTTACAACAGGGGGTCCAACTATGGCTACACCTTC. Amino acids: CASSYNRGSNYGYTF. This chain links TRBV6-6 with TRBJ1-2; 8 bases match TRBD1. Germline V gives CDR1 MNHNY, CDR2 SVGAGI (reference sequence). CDR3 length: 15 amino acids. V gave up 2 bases and J gave up 2 bases; unmatched junction bases: 4.

DNA of the CDR3: TGTGCCAGCAGCTCTCGTCGACAGGGGGCAGGTGAAAAACTGTTTTTT. Translating it yields CASSSRRQGAGEKLFF. V gene TRBV11-2 combines with J gene TRBJ1-4; 10 bases map to TRBD1. The CDR3 is 16 residues long. From germline, CDR1 is SGHAT and CDR2 FQNNGV. Trimming at V came to 4 bases and at J to 7 bases, leaving 9 bases not matched to a gene.